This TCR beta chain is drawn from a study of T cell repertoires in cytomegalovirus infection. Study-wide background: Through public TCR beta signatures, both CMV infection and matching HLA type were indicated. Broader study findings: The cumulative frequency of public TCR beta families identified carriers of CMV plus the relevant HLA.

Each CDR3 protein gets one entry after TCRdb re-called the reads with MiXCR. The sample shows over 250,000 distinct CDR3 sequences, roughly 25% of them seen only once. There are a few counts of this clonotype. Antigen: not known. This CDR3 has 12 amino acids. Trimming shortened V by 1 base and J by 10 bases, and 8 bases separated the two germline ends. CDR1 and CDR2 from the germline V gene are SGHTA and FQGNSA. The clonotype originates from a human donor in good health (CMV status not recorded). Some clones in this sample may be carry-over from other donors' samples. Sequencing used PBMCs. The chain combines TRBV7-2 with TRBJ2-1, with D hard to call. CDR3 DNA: TGTGCCAGCAGCTTAGTTCCTAGAGAGCAGTTCTTC. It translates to CASSLVPREQFF.